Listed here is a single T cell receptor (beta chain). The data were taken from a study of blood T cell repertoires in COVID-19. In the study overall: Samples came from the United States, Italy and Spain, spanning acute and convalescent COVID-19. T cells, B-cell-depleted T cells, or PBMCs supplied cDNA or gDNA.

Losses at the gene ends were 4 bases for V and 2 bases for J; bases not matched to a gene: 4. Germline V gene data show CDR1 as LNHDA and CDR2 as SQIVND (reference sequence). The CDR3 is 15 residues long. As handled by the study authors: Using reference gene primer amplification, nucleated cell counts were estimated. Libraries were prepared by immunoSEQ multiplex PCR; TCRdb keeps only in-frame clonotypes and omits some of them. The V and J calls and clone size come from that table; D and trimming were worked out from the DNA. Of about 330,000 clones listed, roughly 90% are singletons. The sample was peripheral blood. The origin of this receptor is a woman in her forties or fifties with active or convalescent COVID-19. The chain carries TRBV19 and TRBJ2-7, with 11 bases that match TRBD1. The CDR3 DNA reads TGTGCCAGTAGTACCGGGACAGGGGGGCCCTACGAGCAGTACTTC. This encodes CASSTGTGGPYEQYF.